This TCR beta chain was identified in a study of CD8 T cells in ankylosing spondylitis. Germline CDR1 reads WNHNN; CDR2 reads SYGVQD (reference sequence). V was pared by 5 bases and J by 3 bases, with 4 bases of the junction left unmatched. The CDR3 sequence is 15 residues long. The table lists this clonotype with a few counts. Its antigen is not known. MiXCR, run by TCRdb on the 5' RACE reads, gives a single entry per CDR3 protein. This sample has some 130,000 distinct CDR3 sequences, with roughly 10% found just once. Points from the study as a whole: Disease-linked clones were reportedly significantly enriched in matched ankylosing spondylitis synovial fluid.

The sequence derives from a female donor with ankylosing spondylitis or in good health (not recorded which). Sequences were obtained from blood, either unsorted or a sorted T cell fraction (not recorded which). The chain carries TRBV10-1 and TRBJ2-7; 13 bases are shared with TRBD2. CDR3 protein: CASSHRTSGSYEQYF. CDR3 in DNA: TGCGCCAGCAGTCACAGGACTAGCGGGAGCTACGAGCAGTACTTC.